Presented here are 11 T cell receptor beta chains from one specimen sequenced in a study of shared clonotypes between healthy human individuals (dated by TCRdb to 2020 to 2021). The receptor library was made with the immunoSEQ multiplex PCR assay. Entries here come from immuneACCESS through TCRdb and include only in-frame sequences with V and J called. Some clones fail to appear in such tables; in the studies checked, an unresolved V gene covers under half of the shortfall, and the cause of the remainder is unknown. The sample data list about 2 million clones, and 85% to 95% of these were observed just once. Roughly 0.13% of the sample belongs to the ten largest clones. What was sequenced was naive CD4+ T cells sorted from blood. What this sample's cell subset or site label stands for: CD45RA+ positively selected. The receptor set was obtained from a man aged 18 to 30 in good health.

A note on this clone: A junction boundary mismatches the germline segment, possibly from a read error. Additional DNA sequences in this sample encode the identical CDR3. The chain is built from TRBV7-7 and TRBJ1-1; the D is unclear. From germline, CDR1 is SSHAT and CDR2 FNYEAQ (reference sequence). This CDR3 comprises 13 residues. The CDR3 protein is CASSPSMNTEAFF. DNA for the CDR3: TGTGCTAGCAGCCCTTCCATGAACACTGAAGCTTTCTTT.

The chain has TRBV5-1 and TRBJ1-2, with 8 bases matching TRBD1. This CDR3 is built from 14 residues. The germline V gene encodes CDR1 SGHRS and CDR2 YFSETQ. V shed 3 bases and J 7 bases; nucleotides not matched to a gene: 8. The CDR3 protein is CASSSDGQGSGYTF. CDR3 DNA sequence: TGCGCCAGCAGCTCCGATGGACAGGGCAGTGGCTACACCTTC.

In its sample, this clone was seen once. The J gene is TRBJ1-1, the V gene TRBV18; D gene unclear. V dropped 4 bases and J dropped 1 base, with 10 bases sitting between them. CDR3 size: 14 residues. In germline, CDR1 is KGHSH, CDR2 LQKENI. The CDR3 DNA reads TGTGCCAGCTCACATACGGACGGGAACACTGAAGCTTTCTTT. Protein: CASSHTDGNTEAFF.

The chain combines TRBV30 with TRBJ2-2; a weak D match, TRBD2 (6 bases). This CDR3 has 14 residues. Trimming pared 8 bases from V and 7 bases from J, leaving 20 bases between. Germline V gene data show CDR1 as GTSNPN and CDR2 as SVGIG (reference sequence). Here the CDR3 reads CAGLRDRRSGELFF. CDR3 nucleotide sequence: TGTGCCGGTTTGCGGGACCGTCGGAGCGGGGAGCTGTTTTTT.

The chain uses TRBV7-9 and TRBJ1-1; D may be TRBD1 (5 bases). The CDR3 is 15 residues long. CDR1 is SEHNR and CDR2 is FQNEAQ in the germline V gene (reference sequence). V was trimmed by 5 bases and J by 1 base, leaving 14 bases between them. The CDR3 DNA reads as TGTGCCAGCAGCCCACACAGGAACAAGAACACTGAAGCTTTCTTT. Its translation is CASSPHRNKNTEAFF.

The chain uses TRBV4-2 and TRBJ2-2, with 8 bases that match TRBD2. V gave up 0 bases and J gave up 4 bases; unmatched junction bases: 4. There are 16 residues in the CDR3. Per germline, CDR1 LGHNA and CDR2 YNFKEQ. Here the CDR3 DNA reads TGTGCCAGCAGCCAAGAGGGGACTAGGCTCACCGGGGAGCTGTTTTTT. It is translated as CASSQEGTRLTGELFF.

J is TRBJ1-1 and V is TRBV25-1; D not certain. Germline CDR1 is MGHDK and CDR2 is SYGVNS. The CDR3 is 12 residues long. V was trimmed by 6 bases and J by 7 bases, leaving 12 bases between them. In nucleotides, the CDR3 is TGTGCCAGCAGAAGAGCCGGGGTTGAAGCTTTCTTT. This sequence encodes CASRRAGVEAFF.

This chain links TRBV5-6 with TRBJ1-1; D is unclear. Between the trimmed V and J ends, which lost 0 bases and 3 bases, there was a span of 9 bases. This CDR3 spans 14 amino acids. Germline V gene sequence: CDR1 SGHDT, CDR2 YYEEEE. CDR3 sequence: CASSLGARDTEAFF. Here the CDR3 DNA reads TGTGCCAGCAGCTTGGGGGCTCGGGACACTGAAGCTTTCTTT.

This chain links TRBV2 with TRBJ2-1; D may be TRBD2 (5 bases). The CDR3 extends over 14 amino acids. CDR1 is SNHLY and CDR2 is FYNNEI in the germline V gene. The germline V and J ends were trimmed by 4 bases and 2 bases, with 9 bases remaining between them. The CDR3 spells CASSARTAYNEQFF. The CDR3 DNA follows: TGTGCCAGCAGTGCTAGGACTGCCTACAATGAGCAGTTCTTC.

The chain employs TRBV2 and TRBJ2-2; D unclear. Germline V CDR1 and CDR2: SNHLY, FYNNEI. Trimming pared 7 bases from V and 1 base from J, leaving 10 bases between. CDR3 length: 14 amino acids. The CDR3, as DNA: TGTGCCAGCACCAAATTAGAGAACACCGGGGAGCTGTTTTTT. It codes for CASTKLENTGELFF.

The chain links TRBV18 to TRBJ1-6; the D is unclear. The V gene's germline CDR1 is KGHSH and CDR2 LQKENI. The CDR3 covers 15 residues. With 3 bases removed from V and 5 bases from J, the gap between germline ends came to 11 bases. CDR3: CASSPNTPDNSPLHF. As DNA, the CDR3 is TGTGCCAGCTCACCGAACACCCCCGATAATTCACCCCTCCACTTT. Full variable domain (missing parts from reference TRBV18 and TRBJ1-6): NAGVMQNPRHLVRRRGQEARLRCSPMKGHSHVYWYRQLPEEGLKFMVYLQKENIIDESGMPKERFSAEFPKEGPSILRIQQVVRGDSAAYFCASSPNTPDNSPLHFGNGTRLTVT.